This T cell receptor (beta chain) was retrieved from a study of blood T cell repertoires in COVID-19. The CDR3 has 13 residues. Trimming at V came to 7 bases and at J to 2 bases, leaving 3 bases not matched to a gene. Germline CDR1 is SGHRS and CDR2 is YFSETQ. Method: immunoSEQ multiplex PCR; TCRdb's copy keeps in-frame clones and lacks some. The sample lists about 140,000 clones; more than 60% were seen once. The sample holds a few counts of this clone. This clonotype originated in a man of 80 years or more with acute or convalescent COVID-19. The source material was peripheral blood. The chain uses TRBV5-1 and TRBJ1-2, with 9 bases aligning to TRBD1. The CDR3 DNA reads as TGCGCCAGCCGACAGGGGGGGAACTATGGCTACACCTTC. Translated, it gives CASRQGGNYGYTF.